What follows are 14 T cell receptor beta chains derived from one specimen sequenced in a study of response to subunit inactivated influenza vaccine (dated by TCRdb to 2016 to 2018). The library came from RT-PCR. This sample was sequenced with an Illumina HiSeq 2500. TCRdb reprocessed the public reads (quality trimming at Q25 with fastp, clone calling with MiXCR) and kept in-frame beta chains. Entries are consolidated by CDR3 protein sequence, retaining the most common genes and DNA. Recorded for this sample are about 520,000 distinct CDR3 sequences; about 25% of them occurred a single time. The top ten clonotypes cover approximately 2% of the sample. Sequenced here: CD4+ T cells sorted from PBMCs, sampled around 5 days after vaccination. The source is a man aged 50 to 60 who received an inactivated influenza vaccine. Donor details come from another sample of the same person, matched by shared clones.

The CDR3 DNA follows: TGTGCCAGCAATAACGACACTAGCGTTGGGTACGAGCAGTACTTC. This codes for CASNNDTSVGYEQYF. The chain couples TRBV6-2 or TRBV6-3 to TRBJ2-7, with 7 bases that match TRBD2. The CDR3 runs to 15 residues. The trim removed 7 bases at V and 4 bases at J, leaving 13 bases unmatched. Germline values: CDR1 MNHEY, CDR2 SVGEGT.

The rearrangement uses TRBV20-1 and TRBJ2-1, with D possibly matching TRBD1 (6 bases). The CDR3 totals 13 residues. The V end was cut by 5 bases, the J end by 4 bases, with 12 bases between. Germline CDR1 and CDR2: DFQATT and SNEGSKA (reference sequence). For the CDR3, the DNA is TGCAGTGCTCTATGGGGGCTATACAATGAGCAGTTCTTC. Its translation: CSALWGLYNEQFF.

This clonotype was recorded a few times. CDR3 residues: CASSQDRNSLVYNEQFF. The DNA of the CDR3 is TGTGCCAGCAGCCAAGATCGGAATAGCTTGGTCTACAATGAGCAGTTCTTC. This chain uses TRBV4-2 with TRBJ2-1; D gene ambiguous. Germline-derived CDR1 and CDR2 are LGHNA and YNFKEQ. Deletions cut 0 bases from V and 3 bases from J, with 15 bases between. The CDR3 is 17 residues long.

This clonotype was observed a few times. Written as DNA, the CDR3 is TGCAGTGCAGCAGGGGGCTTTGGGGCCAACGTCCTGACTTTC. This gives the protein CSAAGGFGANVLTF. The genes are TRBV20-1 and TRBJ2-6, with 8 bases that match TRBD1. Germline V gene lookup returns CDR1 DFQATT and CDR2 SNEGSKA (reference sequence). The length of the CDR3 is 14 residues. With 6 bases clipped from V and 3 bases from J, the junction kept 4 bases outside the gene matches.

The V call is TRBV7-2, the J call TRBJ2-7; 9 bases are shared with TRBD2. This CDR3 has 17 residues. Germline-derived CDR1 and CDR2 are SGHTA and FQGNSA. V shed 5 bases, J shed 0 bases, and the junction held 11 bases outside the gene matches. The CDR3 nucleotides read TGTGCCAGCAGCCCAGAAGGAGCGGGGGGCCACTCCTACGAGCAGTACTTC. Its protein product is CASSPEGAGGHSYEQYF.

There are a few counts of this clonotype. The chain carries TRBV14 and TRBJ2-7; 7 nucleotides match TRBD1. J gave up 2 bases and V 4 bases, and 5 bases lay outside the gene matches. This CDR3 is built from 14 residues. Germline V lookup: CDR1 SGHDN, CDR2 FVKESK. CDR3 residues: CASSPVDRPYEQYF. The CDR3 coding sequence is TGTGCCAGCAGCCCAGTGGACAGGCCCTACGAGCAGTACTTC.

The rearrangement joins TRBV11-1 to TRBJ2-7; D is possibly TRBD2 (6 bases). V was trimmed by 3 bases and J by 1 base, leaving 13 bases between them. The CDR3 spans 15 residues. Germline V gene lookup returns CDR1 SGHAT and CDR2 FQDESV (reference sequence). The DNA of the CDR3 is TGTGCCAGCAGCTTCGGGGGAGGTAAATCCTACGAGCAGTACTTC. It translates to CASSFGGGKSYEQYF. The variable domain in full, completed from reference TRBV11-1 and TRBJ2-7, reads EAEVAQSPRYKITEKSQAVAFWCDPISGHATLYWYRQILGQGPELLVQFQDESVVDDSQLPKDRFSAERLKGVDSTLKIQPAELGDSAMYLCASSFGGGKSYEQYFGPGTRLTVT.

The chain recombines TRBV23-1 with TRBJ2-7; no firm D call. TRBV23-1 counts as an open reading frame of uncertain function. V lost 8 bases, J lost 0 bases, and 11 bases lay in between. CDR3 size: 13 residues. This CDR3 is CASWWGSSYEQYF. Here the CDR3 DNA reads TGCGCCAGCTGGTGGGGAAGCTCCTACGAGCAGTACTTC.

J is TRBJ2-1 and V is TRBV29-1; D gene uncertain. The germline gives CDR1 SQVTM, CDR2 ANQGSEA. The CDR3 covers 12 residues. V lost 3 bases and J lost 6, with 9 bases in between. CDR3 residues: CSVDIDFNEQFF. CDR3 coding DNA: TGCAGCGTTGACATCGATTTCAATGAGCAGTTCTTC.

A few counts support this clonotype. The gene calls are TRBV6-2 or TRBV6-3 and TRBJ2-1; tentatively, D is TRBD2 (5 bases). With 5 bases removed from V and 0 bases from J, the gap between germline ends came to 14 bases. Per germline, CDR1 MNHEY and CDR2 SVGEGT. The CDR3 length is 16 residues. This CDR3 reads CASSPREKISYNEQFF. The CDR3 coding sequence is TGTGCCAGCAGTCCCCGGGAAAAAATCTCCTACAATGAGCAGTTCTTC.

The CDR3 protein is CASSRDGGYGYTF. The CDR3 DNA follows: TGTGCCAGCAGCAGGGACGGCGGCTATGGCTACACCTTC. This sequence joins TRBV7-6 and TRBJ1-2, with D perhaps matching TRBD1 (5 bases). V lost 5 bases and J lost 4, with 11 bases in between. Germline V gives CDR1 SGHVS, CDR2 FNYEAQ. CDR3 length: 13 residues. Full variable domain (outside the CDR3, taken from reference TRBV7-6 and TRBJ1-2): GAGVSQSPRYKVTKRGQDVALRCDPISGHVSLYWYRQALGQGPEFLTYFNYEAQQDKSGLPNDRFSAERPEGSISTLTIQRTEQRDSAMYRCASSRDGGYGYTFGSGTRLTVV.

This clonotype has only a few counts. J is TRBJ2-3 and V is TRBV24-1, with TRBD1 matching 9 bases. In germline, CDR1 is KGHDR, CDR2 SFDVKD. This CDR3 contains 16 residues. With 2 bases clipped from V and 1 base from J, the junction kept 3 bases outside the gene matches. The chain's CDR3 is CATSDSRQGGTDTQYF. In nucleotides, the CDR3 is TGTGCCACCAGTGATTCCCGACAGGGGGGCACAGATACGCAGTATTTT.

V and J are TRBV29-1 and TRBJ2-1, with 7 nucleotides matching TRBD1. CDR1 and CDR2 from the germline V gene are SQVTM and ANQGSEA. The CDR3 has 17 residues. V was pared by 7 bases and J by 2 bases, with 17 bases of the junction left unmatched. CDR3 nucleotide sequence: TGCAGCGCTCCGACAGGGATGTCTAGCCCTACCTACAATGAGCAGTTCTTC. Translating it yields CSAPTGMSSPTYNEQFF.

The rearrangement uses TRBV5-1 and TRBJ2-5, with 13 bases matching TRBD2. The V gene's germline CDR1 is SGHRS and CDR2 YFSETQ. V dropped 5 bases and J dropped 4; count of bases not matched to a gene: 2. The CDR3 has 14 amino acids. The CDR3 loop is CASSWTSGGETQYF. The CDR3 nucleotides read TGCGCCAGCAGTTGGACTAGCGGGGGAGAGACCCAGTACTTC.